This T cell receptor (beta chain) was captured by sequencing in a study of blood T cell repertoires in COVID-19. Study summary: Both acute and convalescent COVID-19 samples were obtained from the United States, Italy and Spain. Sources were T cells, B-cell-depleted T cells, or PBMCs; the material itself was cDNA or gDNA.

Authors' analysis steps: Estimation of nucleated cell counts was performed using reference gene primer amplification. The method was immunoSEQ multiplex PCR; TCRdb's version includes in-frame clones alone and lacks a portion of them. V and J calls and clone size follow that table, whereas D and trimming were derived from the DNA. The sample lists approximately 280,000 clones; approximately 85% were seen once. Trimming stripped 2 bases from V and 5 bases from J, with 10 bases between. CDR1 and CDR2 (germline): SGDLS, YYNGEE. The length of the CDR3 is 13 residues. The sequenced material came from peripheral blood. This chain uses TRBV9 with TRBJ2-5, with a tentative D call TRBD2 (7 bases). The source is a man in his fifties with active or convalescent COVID-19. This chain's CDR3 is CASSVGGLETQYF. The CDR3 nucleotides are TGTGCCAGCAGCGTCGGGGGGCTGGAGACCCAGTACTTC.